The sequence of this T cell receptor (beta chain) was determined in a study of blood T cell repertoires in COVID-19. Study background: Researchers got acute and convalescent COVID-19 samples from the United States, Italy and Spain.

The method was immunoSEQ multiplex PCR; TCRdb's version includes in-frame clones alone and lacks a portion of them. The sample consists of 300,000 to 450,000 clones, roughly 87% of them appearing once. In germline, CDR1 is SNHLY, CDR2 FYNNEI. The CDR3 totals 14 residues. J gave up 10 bases and V 5 bases, and 8 bases lay outside the gene matches. This chain links TRBV2 with TRBJ1-5; TRBD1 agrees at 10 bases. Sequencing used PBMCs or T cells enriched from blood (not recorded which). The clonotype was recovered from a woman between 25 and 40 years old who had recovered from COVID-19. The CDR3 reads CASSLTGGGSPQHF. In DNA form, the CDR3 reads TGTGCCAGCAGTCTGACAGGGGGCGGATCACCCCAGCATTTT.